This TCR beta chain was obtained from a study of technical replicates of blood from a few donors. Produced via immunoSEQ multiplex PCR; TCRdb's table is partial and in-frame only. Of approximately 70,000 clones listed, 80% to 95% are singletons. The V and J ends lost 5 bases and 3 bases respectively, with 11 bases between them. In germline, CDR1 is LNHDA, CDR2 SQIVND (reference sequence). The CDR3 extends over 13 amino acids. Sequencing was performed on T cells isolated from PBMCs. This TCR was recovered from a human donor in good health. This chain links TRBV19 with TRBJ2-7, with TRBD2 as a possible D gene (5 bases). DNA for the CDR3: TGTGCCAGTAGTCTAGGGAGTCGCTACGAGCAGTACTTC. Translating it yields CASSLGSRYEQYF.